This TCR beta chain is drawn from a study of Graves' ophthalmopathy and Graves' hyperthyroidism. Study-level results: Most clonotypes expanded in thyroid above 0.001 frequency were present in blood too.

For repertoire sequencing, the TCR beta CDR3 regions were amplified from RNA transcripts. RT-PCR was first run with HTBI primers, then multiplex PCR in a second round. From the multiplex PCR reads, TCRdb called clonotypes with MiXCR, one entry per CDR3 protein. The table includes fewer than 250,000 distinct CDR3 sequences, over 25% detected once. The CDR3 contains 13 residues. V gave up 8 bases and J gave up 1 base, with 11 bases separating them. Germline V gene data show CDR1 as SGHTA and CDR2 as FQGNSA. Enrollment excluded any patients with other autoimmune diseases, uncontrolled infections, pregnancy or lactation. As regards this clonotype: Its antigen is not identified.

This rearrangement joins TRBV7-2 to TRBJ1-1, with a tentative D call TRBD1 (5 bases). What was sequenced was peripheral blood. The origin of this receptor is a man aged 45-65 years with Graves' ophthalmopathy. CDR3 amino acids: CASCNGGNTEAFF. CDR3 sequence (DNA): TGTGCCAGCTGCAACGGGGGGAACACTGAAGCTTTCTTT.